Ten or more counts support the clone carrying this T cell receptor beta chain. The data belong to a study of T cells in Graves' hyperthyroidism and ophthalmopathy. RNA transcripts were the template for amplifying TCR beta CDR3 regions. First-round RT-PCR targeting the TCR CDR3 was performed with the HTBI primer set. In TCRdb, the multiplex PCR reads were re-called with MiXCR into one record per CDR3 protein. The sample lists hundreds of thousands of distinct CDR3 sequences, around 15% occurring once. Germline CDR1 and CDR2: ENHRY and SYGVKD. The ends were cut back, 0 bases at V and 4 bases at J, with 7 bases in the middle. The CDR3 consists of 14 residues.

The rearrangement links TRBV10-3 to TRBJ2-1; no definite D call. Sequencing was done on a sample of blood. The receptor's source is a woman younger than 35 with Graves' hyperthyroidism. The CDR3 DNA is TGTGCCATCAGTGAGTCTGTAGGGTACAATGAGCAGTTCTTC. This sequence encodes CAISESVGYNEQFF.